A selection of T cell receptor beta chains follows, all from one sample in a study of blood T cell repertoires in COVID-19. Generated by immunoSEQ multiplex PCR, the TCRdb table keeps only in-frame clones and is missing some. This sample has roughly 76,000 clones, with over 70% found just once. The source material was peripheral blood. Receptors originate from a man in his 70s with acute or convalescent COVID-19. Both conserved end residues are part of each CDR3. A D gene is named only where the DNA matches it firmly. For some rows the clone size is stated as once, few or many, or as a class when expanded; others skip it.

v_gene	j_gene	d_gene	abundance	CDR3aa	CDR3nt
TRBV7-2	TRBJ1-5	NA	NA	CASSLRQGNQPQHF	TGTGCCAGCAGCTTACGGCAGGGGAATCAGCCCCAGCATTTT
TRBV6-6	TRBJ2-1	TRBD2	NA	CASSYSSGRMNEQFF	TGTGCCAGCAGTTACTCTAGCGGGAGGATGAATGAGCAGTTCTTC
TRBV10-3	TRBJ2-1	NA	NA	CAISESRLPFF	TGTGCCATCAGTGAGTCGAGACTACCGTTCTTC
TRBV5-1	TRBJ1-1	NA	once	CASQPGSMNTEAFF	TGCGCCAGTCAACCGGGGTCGATGAACACTGAAGCTTTCTTT
TRBV27	TRBJ1-5	NA	NA	CASRPARAPNQPQHF	TGTGCCAGCAGACCAGCGAGGGCCCCCAATCAGCCCCAGCATTTT
TRBV19	TRBJ2-2	NA	once	CASSITGYTGELFF	TGTGCCAGTAGTATTACAGGGTACACCGGGGAGCTGTTTTTT
TRBV24-1	TRBJ2-1	TRBD2	NA	CATSDRGRSPLAANEQFF	TGTGCCACCAGTGATCGCGGGAGAAGCCCCCTTGCTGCCAATGAGCAGTTCTTC
TRBV29-1	TRBJ2-5	NA	NA	CSVVRGQETQYF	TGCAGCGTTGTAAGGGGCCAAGAGACCCAGTACTTC
TRBV3-1/TRBV3-2	TRBJ1-3	NA	NA	CASSPRRALFSGNTIYF	TGTGCCAGCAGCCCTAGGAGGGCCCTCTTCTCTGGAAACACCATATATTTT
TRBV6-5	TRBJ1-2	TRBD1	NA	CASRQDRVDGYTF	TGTGCCAGCAGGCAAGACAGGGTAGATGGCTACACCTTC
TRBV5-1	TRBJ1-6	TRBD1	NA	CASSSGQGDSPLHF	TGCGCCAGCAGCTCCGGACAGGGGGATTCACCCCTCCACTTT
TRBV28	TRBJ1-6	NA	many	CASSPVEGTLGYNSPLHF	TGTGCCAGCAGCCCGGTAGAGGGCACCCTCGGGTATAATTCACCCCTCCACTTT
TRBV14	TRBJ2-3	NA	few	CASSQDWGEIGTDTQYF	TGTGCCAGCAGCCAAGATTGGGGGGAGATAGGCACAGATACGCAGTATTTT
TRBV12-3/TRBV12-4	TRBJ2-5	NA	NA	CASSPQGAQYF	TGTGCCAGCAGCCCTCAAGGAGCCCAGTACTTC
TRBV5-6	TRBJ2-5	NA	NA	CASSLGRQETQYF	TGTGCCAGCAGCTTGGGTAGACAAGAGACCCAGTACTTC
TRBV10-1	TRBJ1-1	TRBD1	NA	CASSGTGSETEAFF	TGCGCCAGCAGTGGGACAGGATCGGAGACTGAAGCTTTCTTT
TRBV27	TRBJ2-3	NA	NA	CASSLTGISTDTQYF	TGTGCCAGCAGTTTAACGGGAATTAGCACAGATACGCAGTATTTT
TRBV4-2	TRBJ1-5	TRBD1	NA	CASSQRGTGDQPQHF	TGTGCCAGCAGCCAGAGGGGGACAGGGGATCAGCCCCAGCATTTT
TRBV11-2	TRBJ1-1	NA	NA	CASGPRATRGAFF	TGTGCCAGCGGTCCCAGGGCTACAAGGGGCGCTTTCTTT
TRBV19	TRBJ1-4	NA	NA	CASSRDTSREKLFF	TGTGCCAGTAGTAGGGACACCAGTCGGGAAAAACTGTTTTTT
TRBV24-1	TRBJ2-1	NA	few	CATSDPYSLSSYNEQFF	TGTGCCACCAGTGATCCTTATAGCCTGAGCTCCTACAATGAGCAGTTCTTC
TRBV24-1	TRBJ2-1	TRBD2	NA	CATRTGLGDNEQFF	TGTGCCACCAGGACGGGACTAGGAGACAACGAGCAGTTCTTC
TRBV6-5	TRBJ1-2	TRBD1	NA	CASSYSGQASYGYTF	TGTGCCAGCAGTTACTCGGGACAGGCGAGCTATGGCTACACCTTC
TRBV4-3	TRBJ1-6	NA	NA	CASSQDRRNSPLHF	TGCGCCAGCAGCCAAGATCGGCGGAATTCACCCCTCCACTTT
TRBV5-5	TRBJ2-7	TRBD2	NA	CASSLGGGAVSYEQYF	TGTGCCAGCAGCTTGGGCGGGGGGGCCGTCTCCTACGAGCAGTACTTC
TRBV5-1	TRBJ1-2	TRBD1	few	CASSLEGPPGQTTLANYGYTF	TGCGCCAGCAGCTTGGAGGGGCCCCCGGGACAGACGACGTTAGCTAACTATGGCTACACCTTC
TRBV28	TRBJ2-7	TRBD1	NA	CASSSGQGPYEQYF	TGTGCCAGCAGTTCGGGACAGGGTCCCTACGAGCAGTACTTC
TRBV7-9	TRBJ1-2	NA	few	CASSLSADRYGYTF	TGTGCCAGCAGCTTAAGTGCGGATCGCTATGGCTACACCTTC
TRBV10-3	TRBJ1-2	TRBD1	NA	CAITPGQGDLGYTF	TGTGCCATCACCCCGGGACAGGGTGATCTTGGCTACACCTTC